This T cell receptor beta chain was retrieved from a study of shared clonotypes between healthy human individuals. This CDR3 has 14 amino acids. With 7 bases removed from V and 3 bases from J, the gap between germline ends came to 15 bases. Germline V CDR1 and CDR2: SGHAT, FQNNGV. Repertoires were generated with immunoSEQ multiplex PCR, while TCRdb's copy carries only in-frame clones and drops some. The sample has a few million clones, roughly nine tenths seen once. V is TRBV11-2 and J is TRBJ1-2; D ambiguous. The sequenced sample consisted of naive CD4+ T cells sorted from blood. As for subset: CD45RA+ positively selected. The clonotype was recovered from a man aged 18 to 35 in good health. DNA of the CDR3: TGTGCCAGCATCCCGATTCGAACAGACTATGGCTACACCTTC. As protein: CASIPIRTDYGYTF.